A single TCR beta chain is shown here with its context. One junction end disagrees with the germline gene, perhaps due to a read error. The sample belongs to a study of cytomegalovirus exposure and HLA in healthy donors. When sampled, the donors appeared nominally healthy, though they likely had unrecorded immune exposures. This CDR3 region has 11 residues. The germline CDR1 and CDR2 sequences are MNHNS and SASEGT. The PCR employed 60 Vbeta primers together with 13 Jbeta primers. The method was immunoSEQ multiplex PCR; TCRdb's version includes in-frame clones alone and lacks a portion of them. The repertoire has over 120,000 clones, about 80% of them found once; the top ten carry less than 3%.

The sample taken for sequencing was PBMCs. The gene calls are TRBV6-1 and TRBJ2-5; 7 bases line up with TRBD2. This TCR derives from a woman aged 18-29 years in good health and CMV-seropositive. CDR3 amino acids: CASSLAGPLHF. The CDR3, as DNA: TGTGCCAGCAGCTTAGCGGGCCCCCTGCACTTC.